The entry below gives a single TCR beta chain sequence along with its context. The antigen it binds to is not known. This sample was taken from a study of T cells expressing NK-cell markers (dated by TCRdb to 2018 to 2021). Concerning the study at large: TCR beta-chain repertoires were profiled in sorted CD3+CD56+NKG2C+, CD3+CD56+NKG2C- and CD3+CD56-NKG2C+ T-cell subsets from several donors. Seven of the eight sequenced donors were HCMV-seropositive and one was HCMV-seronegative. The study sequenced eight donors, all healthy volunteers chosen at random: three men and five women. The libraries were sequenced on Illumina HiSeq 2000/2500, MiSeq or NextSeq, producing 2 x 150 bp reads. The research as a whole found: Those dominant clonotypes were again the most abundant among CD3+CD56-NKG2C+ cells in four donors, at about 25-60.1%. In 5 to 7 donors, the dominant CD3+CD56+NKG2C+ clonotypes ranked among the top 10 CD8+ clonotypes, making up roughly 1.0-8% of CD8+ T cells. Whether the expanded NKG2C-expressing T cell clones were specific for HCMV antigens remained unclear.

For CDR1 and CDR2, the germline V gene lists SGHRS and YFSETQ. There are 14 amino acids in the CDR3, from cysteine to phenylalanine inclusive. No nucleotide data were recorded. HCMV-specific IgG was detected in serum with a commercial ELISA kit to determine HCMV serostatus. Ficoll density gradient centrifugation was used to isolate peripheral blood mononuclear cells from blood. Sequenced on an Illumina HiSeq 2000. TCR beta cDNA libraries were prepared using 5'RACE template switching, which introduced a universal primer site and unique molecular identifiers. Synthesis of cDNA was primed from the TCR beta constant segment and was followed by two consecutive PCR amplification steps. As for how the authors treated the data: MIGEC handled demultiplexing of the reads and grouping by UMI, while MiTCR was used to assemble and quantify clonotypes. To exclude erroneous sequences, any TCR cDNA sequence not supported by at least two reads was discarded. Downstream repertoire analysis used the tcR package, and clonotypes were matched across fractions by CDR3 nucleotide sequence plus V segment. VDJmatch was used to annotate antigen specificity against VDJdb, with one amino acid substitution in CDR3 permitted. With the reads reprocessed by TCRdb, a single entry stands for each CDR3 protein sequence and no DNA is reported. These V and J calls rely on TCRdb rather than the paper's analysis. Per the sample table, the count is 150,000 to 160,000 distinct CDR3 sequences. Of the sample, about 39% falls within the top ten clones.

The rearrangement joined TRBV5-1 to TRBJ1-4. The sequence was collected from a woman aged 45-65 years in good health. Donor details come from another sample of the same person, matched by shared clones. Sequences were obtained from blood T cells: a sorted CD56 or NKG2C T cell subset, CD4+ or CD8+ T cells, or bulk PBMC T cells (not recorded which). The CDR3 region reads CASSSDRLAEKLFF. When the CDR3 is completed using the reference TRBV5-1 and TRBJ1-4 genes on either side, the full variable domain is KAGVTQTPRYLIKTRGQQVTLSCSPISGHRSVSWYQQTPGQGLQFLFEYFSETQRNKGNFPGRFSGRQFSNSRSEMNVSTLELGDSALYLCASSSDRLAEKLFFGSGTQLSVL.